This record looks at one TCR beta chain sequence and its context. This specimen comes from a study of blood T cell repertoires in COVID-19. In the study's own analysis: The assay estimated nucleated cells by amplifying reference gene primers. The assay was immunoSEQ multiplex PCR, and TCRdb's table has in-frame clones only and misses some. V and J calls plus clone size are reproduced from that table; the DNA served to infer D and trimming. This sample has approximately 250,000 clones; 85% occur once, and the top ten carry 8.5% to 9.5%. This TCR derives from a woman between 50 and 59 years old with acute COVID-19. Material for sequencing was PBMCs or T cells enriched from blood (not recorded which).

The CDR3 sequence is CASSFDDSRYTDTQYF. The CDR3 region has the DNA TGTGCCAGCAGCTTTGACGACTCCCGGTACACAGATACGCAGTATTTT. The V gene is TRBV5-6, the J gene TRBJ2-3, with unresolved D. Trimming took 2 bases from V and 2 from J, leaving 15 bases between them. Germline CDR1 reads SGHDT; CDR2 reads YYEEEE. The CDR3 is 16 amino acids.